Listed here are 5 T cell receptor beta chains from one sample, sequenced in a study of blood T cell repertoires in COVID-19. Some clones are missing from TCRdb's copy, which holds only in-frame ones; the method was immunoSEQ multiplex PCR. The sample has 130,000 to 150,000 clones; roughly nine tenths are singletons. Sample: peripheral blood. The receptors were gathered from a man aged 18 to 30 with COVID-19, enrolled during active disease.

This clone occurred a few times. This sequence joins TRBV12-3 or TRBV12-4 and TRBJ1-2; TRBD1 aligns across 7 bases. After removal of 6 bases from V and 7 bases from J, the junction contained 8 bases not matched to a gene. There are 13 residues in the CDR3. CDR3 region: CASRNDRATGYTF. In nucleotides, the CDR3 is TGTGCCAGCAGGAACGACAGGGCGACTGGCTACACCTTC.

The count of this clone is one. The V call is TRBV7-6, the J call TRBJ2-3; D perhaps matches TRBD2 (5 bases). The CDR3 spans 12 residues. V was shortened by 6 bases and J by 6 bases, with 10 bases between the two germline ends. Looked up from germline, CDR1 is SGHVS and CDR2 is FNYEAQ. The CDR3 nucleotides read TGTGCCAGCAGACTCAAGCGGGATACGCAGTATTTT. This gives the protein CASRLKRDTQYF.

CDR3 DNA sequence: TGTGCCAGCAGCCCCGGACTTGGTGGCTTCTACGAGCAGTACTTC. Encoded protein: CASSPGLGGFYEQYF. The V call is TRBV27, the J call TRBJ2-7, with D tentatively TRBD2 (5 bases). Per germline, CDR1 MNHEY and CDR2 SMNVEV (reference sequence). The CDR3 sequence is 15 residues long. V was cut by 6 bases and J by 3 bases, with 18 bases left in between.

In its sample, this clone was seen once. V is TRBV7-3 and J is TRBJ2-1; 7 bases map to TRBD2. V lost 3 bases, J lost 7 bases, and 9 bases stayed unmatched. The CDR3 is 15 amino acids. Per the germline V gene, CDR1 is SGHTA and CDR2 is FQGTGA. For the CDR3, the DNA is TGTGCCAGCAGCTTTTATGCGGGAGAAGCGAATGAGCAGTTCTTC. Residues: CASSFYAGEANEQFF. The complete variable domain, with remaining parts taken from reference TRBV7-3 and TRBJ2-1, reads GAGVSQTPSNKVTEKGKYVELRCDPISGHTALYWYRQSLGQGPEFLIYFQGTGAADDSGLPNDRFFAVRPEGSVSTLKIQRTERGDSAVYLCASSFYAGEANEQFFGPGTRLTVL.

The chain has TRBV28 and TRBJ2-5; TRBD1 matches at 12 bases. The CDR3 loop spans 16 amino acids. Germline V gene sequence: CDR1 MDHEN, CDR2 SYDVKM. The trim removed 3 bases at V and 4 bases at J, leaving 6 bases unmatched. In DNA form, the CDR3 reads TGTGCCAGCAGTTTTAGGCGGGGACAGGGGGCAGAGACCCAGTACTTC. It is translated as CASSFRRGQGAETQYF.